The 32 T cell receptor beta chains given below trace back to one sample, sequenced in a study of preoperative IRX-2 immunotherapy in early breast cancer. The data were produced by immunoSEQ multiplex PCR, yet TCRdb's version contains in-frame clones alone and is incomplete. The top ten hold roughly a sixth of the sample, which has roughly 6,200 clones, about four fifths seen once. The treatment denotes: preoperative locoregional IRX-2 cytokine immunotherapy. Sequenced material: tumor tissue, taken before IRX-2 immunotherapy. The receptors stem from a human donor with breast cancer.

The chain is built from TRBV11-3 and TRBJ2-1; the match to TRBD2 covers 9 bases. The CDR3 runs to 15 residues. With V trimmed by 3 bases and J by 4 bases, 4 bases remained unmatched. Germline CDR1 reads SGHNT; CDR2 reads YENEEA. CDR3 amino acids: CASSLGAGGYNEQFF. In nucleotides, the CDR3 is TGTGCCAGCAGCTTGGGAGCGGGGGGATACAATGAGCAGTTCTTC.

The V and J genes are TRBV30 and TRBJ2-7; D may be TRBD1 or TRBD2 (6 bases each). The germline V gene has CDR1 GTSNPN and CDR2 SVGIG (reference sequence). V lost 2 bases, J lost 3 bases, and 11 bases lay in between. The CDR3 extends over 13 amino acids. As DNA, the CDR3 is TGTGCCTGGAGTAGGGGGGTAAGCTACGAGCAGTACTTC. It codes for CAWSRGVSYEQYF.

CDR3 sequence: CASSLNDPGSGNTIYF. DNA for the CDR3: TGTGCCAGCTCACTAAATGATCCGGGGTCTGGAAACACCATATATTTT. The V and J genes are TRBV18 and TRBJ1-3; D remains ambiguous. Germline V gene sequence: CDR1 KGHSH, CDR2 LQKENI. The length of the CDR3 is 16 residues. Trimming removed 4 bases at V and 1 base at J, with 14 bases between.

This clone occurred a few times. As DNA, the CDR3 is TGTGCCAGCTCACCTCAAACAGGGCCTCGCTATGGCTACACCTTC. Translating it yields CASSPQTGPRYGYTF. This chain joins TRBV18 and TRBJ1-2; maybe TRBD1 (6 bases). The length of the CDR3 is 15 residues. Trimming took off 3 bases at V and 4 bases at J, with 15 bases between the two ends. Germline CDR1 and CDR2: KGHSH and LQKENI.

CDR3 bases: TGTGCCAGTAGTAAAACACAGGGGGCTGGGGCCAACGTCCTGACTTTC. Translated: CASSKTQGAGANVLTF. J is TRBJ2-6 and V is TRBV19; 8 bases align to TRBD1. Trimming removed 4 bases from V and 2 bases from J; junction bases left unmatched: 4. The germline gives CDR1 LNHDA, CDR2 SQIVND (reference sequence). The CDR3 covers 16 residues.

The chain has TRBV6-4 and TRBJ2-7; perhaps D is TRBD1 or TRBD2 (5 bases each). This CDR3 is built from 16 residues. Germline CDR1 is MRHNA and CDR2 is SNTAGT. V lost 5 bases to trimming and J lost 0 bases, with 17 bases between them. This CDR3 reads CASSSTGRKSSYEQYF. Written as DNA, the CDR3 is TGTGCCAGCAGTTCGACGGGGCGCAAAAGCTCCTACGAGCAGTACTTC.

The chain uses TRBV6-8 and TRBJ2-7; possibly TRBD1 for D (6 bases). The V end was cut by 6 bases, the J end by 5 bases, with 14 bases between. Germline V gives CDR1 MNHGY, CDR2 SAAAGT. The length of the CDR3 is 13 residues. Here the CDR3 reads CASRLGGLNEQYF. The CDR3 DNA reads TGTGCCAGCAGGCTAGGGGGTTTAAACGAGCAGTACTTC.

The chain couples TRBV29-1 to TRBJ2-5; D tentatively fits TRBD1 or TRBD2 (5 bases each). The CDR3 has 12 residues. Germline CDR1 SQVTM, CDR2 ANQGSEA. Trimming removed 8 bases from V and 4 bases from J, with 14 bases in between. The CDR3 sequence is CSSLGVGETQYF. The CDR3 DNA sequence: TGCAGCTCCCTGGGGGTGGGAGAGACCCAGTACTTC.

The chain employs TRBV11-3 and TRBJ1-1; a possible D gene is TRBD1 (5 bases). The CDR3 sequence is 15 residues long. V was pared by 3 bases and J by 2 bases, with 13 bases between. The germline V gene has CDR1 SGHNT and CDR2 YENEEA. The CDR3 spells CASSFLGGDNTEAFF. As DNA, the CDR3 is TGTGCCAGCAGCTTCCTGGGCGGGGACAACACTGAAGCTTTCTTT.

The chain uses TRBV11-3 and TRBJ1-2, with 8 bases identical to TRBD1. There are 14 residues in the CDR3. The V segment lost 3 bases and the J segment 8 bases; nucleotides outside the gene matches: 8. Germline V CDR1 and CDR2: SGHNT, YENEEA. CDR3 region: CASSLGQALEGYTF. CDR3 DNA sequence: TGTGCCAGCAGCTTGGGACAGGCCCTTGAGGGCTACACCTTC.

V usage is TRBV6-8 and J usage is TRBJ1-4, with a tentative D call TRBD1 (6 bases). Germline V CDR1 and CDR2: MNHGY, SAAAGT. V lost 6 bases and J lost 8, with 13 bases in between. This CDR3 has 13 residues. The CDR3 DNA is TGTGCCAGCAGAATAGGGGGAAACGAAAAACTGTTTTTT. Translated: CASRIGGNEKLFF.

V and J are TRBV10-2 and TRBJ2-5; D perhaps matches TRBD1 (5 bases). The CDR3 runs to 13 residues. V lost 4 bases and J 2 bases, leaving 8 bases between the germline ends. Per germline, CDR1 WSHSY and CDR2 SAAADI. CDR3 protein: CASSVDRQETQYF. The CDR3 coding sequence is TGCGCCAGCAGTGTCGACAGACAAGAGACCCAGTACTTC.

V and J are TRBV25-1 and TRBJ1-2; 7 bases agree with TRBD1. The ends lost 3 bases at V and 5 bases at J; junction bases unmatched: 9. The CDR3 runs to 15 residues. CDR1 MGHDK and CDR2 SYGVNS come from the germline V gene. The CDR3 DNA follows: TGTGCCAGCAGTGAGCCTAACACAGGGGCTTATGGCTACACCTTC. This sequence encodes CASSEPNTGAYGYTF.

This chain links TRBV7-1 with TRBJ2-5; TRBD2 matches 8 bases. TRBV7-1 carries the ORF label, with uncertain function. J lost 5 bases, V lost 4 bases, and 3 bases had no gene match. The CDR3 has 13 residues. The CDR3 loop reads CASSFSGVETQYF. The CDR3 DNA reads as TGTGCCAGCAGCTTTAGCGGGGTGGAGACCCAGTACTTC.

The genes are TRBV7-6 and TRBJ2-3; 10 bases align to TRBD2. With V trimmed by 6 bases and J by 3 bases, 12 bases remained unmatched. The CDR3 consists of 17 residues. Germline V lookup: CDR1 SGHVS, CDR2 FNYEAQ. The CDR3 DNA is TGTGCCAGCAGAAAGCGGGGATCTAGCGGGGGTACAGATACGCAGTATTTT. Translation gives CASRKRGSSGGTDTQYF.

The V gene is TRBV6-8, the J gene TRBJ1-5; 11 bases agree with TRBD1. This CDR3 comprises 15 residues. Germline V gene lookup returns CDR1 MNHGY and CDR2 SAAAGT. With V trimmed by 6 bases and J by 5 bases, 6 bases remained unmatched. DNA for the CDR3: TGTGCCAGCAGAGAGGGACAGGGGGTGGATCAGCCCCAGCATTTT. Translation: CASREGQGVDQPQHF.

The count of this clone is one. The CDR3 loop reads CASSWERLAGYNEQFF. The CDR3 DNA is TGTGCCAGCAGCTGGGAAAGACTAGCGGGGTACAATGAGCAGTTCTTC. The chain has TRBV7-6 and TRBJ2-1; 11 bases map to TRBD2. The CDR3 is 16 amino acids. Germline loops: CDR1 SGHVS, CDR2 FNYEAQ. V shed 4 bases and J 4 bases; nucleotides not matched to a gene: 6. Full variable domain (remainder filled in from reference TRBV7-6 and TRBJ2-1): GAGVSQSPRYKVTKRGQDVALRCDPISGHVSLYWYRQALGQGPEFLTYFNYEAQQDKSGLPNDRFSAERPEGSISTLTIQRTEQRDSAMYRCASSWERLAGYNEQFFGPGTRLTVL.

This clone appeared a few times. The J gene is TRBJ1-6, the V gene TRBV15, with 11 bases that match TRBD1. From germline, CDR1 is LNHNV and CDR2 YYDKDF (reference sequence). The CDR3 totals 15 residues. J was trimmed by 9 bases and V by 5 bases; bases with no gene match: 6. The CDR3 loop reads CATSPRGTGGSPLHF. CDR3 bases: TGTGCCACCAGCCCCCGGGGGACAGGGGGTTCACCCCTCCACTTT.

The J gene is TRBJ1-5, the V gene TRBV5-1, with 7 bases lining up with TRBD1. This CDR3 has 15 residues. Losses at the gene ends were 1 base for V and 2 bases for J; bases not matched to a gene: 3. The germline V gene has CDR1 SGHRS and CDR2 YFSETQ. CDR3: CASSLIGGGNQPQHF. In nucleotides, the CDR3 is TGCGCCAGCAGCTTGATAGGGGGCGGCAATCAGCCCCAGCATTTT.

This clone is medium-sized (0.01 to 0.1%). V gene TRBV18 combines with J gene TRBJ1-1, with 9 bases lining up with TRBD1. V lost 3 bases, J lost 3 bases, and 2 bases stayed unmatched. The CDR3 has 14 amino acids. Germline V gene lookup returns CDR1 KGHSH and CDR2 LQKENI. The CDR3 region has the DNA TGTGCCAGCTCACCGCGACAGGGGGACACTGAAGCTTTCTTT. Protein: CASSPRQGDTEAFF.

The chain employs TRBV7-1 and TRBJ2-2, with D unclear. TRBV7-1 is an ORF for which the function is uncertain. V lost 4 bases to trimming and J lost 7 bases, with 13 bases between them. The CDR3 totals 14 residues. In DNA form, the CDR3 reads TGTGCCAGCAGCTTAGTGTACGGTAGCGGGGAGCTGTTTTTT. Its translation is CASSLVYGSGELFF.

J is TRBJ2-3 and V is TRBV6-8, with TRBD2 identical over 7 bases. The CDR3 consists of 16 residues. Trimming removed 3 bases from V and 0 bases from J; junction bases left unmatched: 6. The germline gives CDR1 MNHGY, CDR2 SAAAGT. CDR3 DNA: TGTGCCAGCAGTTATGACCTAGCGGCCAGCACAGATACGCAGTATTTT. Its translation is CASSYDLAASTDTQYF.

This clone was seen once. This chain connects TRBV14 to TRBJ1-1; 7 bases line up with TRBD1. The CDR3 runs to 14 residues. Germline values: CDR1 SGHDN, CDR2 FVKESK. V dropped 6 bases and J dropped 1; count of bases not matched to a gene: 5. The CDR3 is CASRTGTENTEAFF. CDR3 sequence (DNA): TGTGCCAGCAGGACCGGGACAGAGAACACTGAAGCTTTCTTT.

The rearrangement links TRBV11-3 to TRBJ2-3, with 12 bases fitting TRBD2. Germline V CDR1 and CDR2: SGHNT, YENEEA. With V trimmed by 4 bases and J by 9 bases, 11 bases remained unmatched. This CDR3 comprises 16 residues. CDR3 coding DNA: TGTGCCAGCAGCTCACCGTTGACTAGCGGGGGCGACACGCAGTATTTT. Translated: CASSSPLTSGGDTQYF.

The V gene is TRBV6-8, the J gene TRBJ2-3, with D possibly matching TRBD2 (5 bases). Germline V gene sequence: CDR1 MNHGY, CDR2 SAAAGT. Trimming removed 4 bases at V and 0 bases at J, with 14 bases between. This CDR3 region has 16 residues. CDR3 region: CASSFSVRVSTDTQYF. Written as DNA, the CDR3 is TGTGCCAGCAGTTTTAGCGTGAGGGTTAGCACAGATACGCAGTATTTT.

This chain uses TRBV19 with TRBJ2-3, with unresolved D. V was pared by 6 bases and J by 5 bases, with 15 bases between. CDR1 is LNHDA and CDR2 is SQIVND in the germline V gene (reference sequence). The CDR3 runs 14 residues. CDR3 in DNA: TGTGCCAGTAGCCCTCCTTACACTGTAGATACGCAGTATTTT. Translated, it gives CASSPPYTVDTQYF.

V is TRBV18 and J is TRBJ2-5, with no clear D. The CDR3 has 13 residues. Germline V CDR1 and CDR2: KGHSH, LQKENI. The V gene lost 4 bases and the J gene lost 1 base, with 7 bases spanning the gap. The CDR3 DNA reads TGTGCCAGCTCACTTCAAGCCCAAGAGACCCAGTACTTC. Its protein is CASSLQAQETQYF.

This clone turned up a few times. The rearrangement uses TRBV6-8 and TRBJ2-3, with D hard to call. The V end lost 6 bases, the J end lost 7 bases, and 11 bases lay between the germline ends. Germline CDR1 and CDR2: MNHGY and SAAAGT. The CDR3 runs to 12 residues. Here the CDR3 reads CASSQDAYTQYF. In DNA, the CDR3 is TGTGCCAGCAGCCAGGACGCTTATACGCAGTATTTT.

The chain joins TRBV23-1 to TRBJ2-3; D gene ambiguous. Being an ORF, TRBV23-1 has a function that is uncertain. V was clipped by 6 bases and J by 0 bases, with 13 bases between them. The CDR3 has 15 amino acids. Here the CDR3 reads CASSRKPQSTDTQYF. CDR3 in DNA: TGCGCCAGCAGCCGCAAGCCGCAGAGCACAGATACGCAGTATTTT.

This clone came up a few times. The rearrangement joins TRBV28 to TRBJ2-1, with 8 bases that match TRBD2. The trim removed 6 bases at V and 0 bases at J, leaving 7 bases unmatched. Germline values: CDR1 MDHEN, CDR2 SYDVKM. The CDR3 consists of 16 residues. The CDR3 DNA follows: TGTGCCAGCAGCCTCGGCGGGACTAGCTCCTACAATGAGCAGTTCTTC. Protein product: CASSLGGTSSYNEQFF.

V and J are TRBV25-1 and TRBJ1-1, with D perhaps TRBD1 (6 bases). V lost 4 bases to trimming and J lost 0 bases, with 15 bases between them. The CDR3 has 16 amino acids. CDR1 is MGHDK and CDR2 is SYGVNS in the germline V gene. The chain's CDR3 is CASSGTPGQMNTEAFF. The CDR3 coding sequence is TGTGCCAGCAGTGGTACCCCGGGACAAATGAACACTGAAGCTTTCTTT.

This clone was seen just once. The J gene is TRBJ2-2, the V gene TRBV6-8; 7 bases are a match to TRBD2. Germline V lookup: CDR1 MNHGY, CDR2 SAAAGT. The CDR3 sequence is 18 residues long. V lost 2 bases to trimming and J lost 2 bases; unmatched junction nucleotides: 11. CDR3 nucleotides: TGTGCCAGCAGTTACAGTATCCTAGCGGAACCTAACACCGGGGAGCTGTTTTTT. It specifies CASSYSILAEPNTGELFF.